A single count supports the clone carrying this T cell receptor (beta chain). What it recognizes is unknown. This sample stems from a study of vaccination effects on CD4 cells after COVID-19. Findings and caveats of the study: The study had few convalescent patients and no early post-infection timepoints. Cross-reactivity toward common cold coronaviruses was confined to only 1 of 255 vaccine-induced clones in healthy vaccinees. Vaccine- and infection-induced clones showed marked clonal contraction late following vaccination.

This table comes from immunoSEQ multiplex PCR, and its TCRdb copy is limited to in-frame clones, with some not included. This sample has 71,000 or so clones, with about 65% found just once. Viral peptide pools were used in the ViraFEST assay to expand antigen-specific CD4+ T cells, and sequencing came afterward. Following a roughly eleven-day culture, CD4+ T cells were purified. According to the study, vaccine recipients showed no prior SARS-CoV-2 infection and negative nucleocapsid antibodies. This receptor was taken from a human donor who received a COVID-19 vaccine. The starting material was CD4+ T cells from PBMCs cultured with HCoV-OC43 spike peptides, obtained before COVID-19 vaccination. Subset: HCoV-OC43 spike overlapping peptide pool stimulation.

The CDR3 protein is CASSLGPDYEQYV. The CDR3 nucleotides read TGTGCCAGCAGCTTAGGGCCCGACTACGAGCAGTACGTC. The chain links TRBV7-2 to TRBJ2-7; D is unresolved. This CDR3 spans 13 amino acids. Germline CDR1 SGHTA, CDR2 FQGNSA. The V end lost 1 base, the J end lost 3 bases, and 7 bases lay between the germline ends.